This T cell receptor (beta chain) was retrieved from a study of regulatory T cells in long-lasting Graves disease. As for the study in general: With positive TSH receptor antibodies and over 5 years of antithyroid drugs, Graves' disease was considered persistent.

There are many counts of this clonotype. Time point in this sample: persistent/refractory GD, antithyroid drugs over 5 years with positive TRAb. From PBMCs, RNA was extracted and then used to make the TCR library. iRepertoire HTBI primers and Arm-PCR of CDR3 regions built TCR beta libraries. The authors' processing: The samples included around 65 TRBV and 14 to 15 TRBJ segments. TCRdb fed the multiplex PCR reads into MiXCR, producing one record per CDR3 protein. The V and J calls were not made by the authors but by TCRdb's processing. Here the sample spans a few hundred thousand distinct CDR3 sequences, around 23% being singletons. The CDR3 length is 15 residues. In germline, CDR1 is MDHEN, CDR2 SYDVKM. Trimming stripped 3 bases from V and 3 bases from J, with 12 bases between.

This specimen consisted of peripheral blood mononuclear cells (PBMCs), obtained when the disease was refractory, from a patient treated with antithyroid drugs. The TCR was taken from a female donor with Graves disease. The chain combines TRBV28 with TRBJ1-5; TRBD1 is a possible D gene (6 bases). This CDR3 reads CASSFWRDTNQPQHF. The CDR3 DNA sequence: TGTGCCAGCAGTTTTTGGAGGGACACCAATCAGCCCCAGCATTTT.